This passage covers 19 T cell receptor beta chains from one sample sequenced in a study of blood T cell repertoires in COVID-19. TCRdb keeps only in-frame clones here, not all; method: immunoSEQ multiplex PCR. The table includes 250,000 to 400,000 clones, more than 70% detected once. Sequencing input: PBMCs or T cells enriched from blood (not recorded which). Receptors were obtained from a woman in her twenties or thirties who had recovered from COVID-19.

The chain has TRBV28 and TRBJ1-2; tentatively, D is TRBD1 (5 bases). Germline V gene data show CDR1 as MDHEN and CDR2 as SYDVKM. V was cut by 3 bases and J by 0 bases, with 20 bases left in between. The CDR3 has 18 amino acids. CDR3 sequence: CASSFYGTLGGTNYGYTF. For the CDR3, the DNA is TGTGCCAGCAGTTTCTACGGGACTCTAGGTGGGACTAACTATGGCTACACCTTC.

V is TRBV7-9 and J is TRBJ1-2; the match to TRBD1 covers 7 bases. V shed 4 bases and J 3 bases; nucleotides not matched to a gene: 2. Looked up from germline, CDR1 is SEHNR and CDR2 is FQNEAQ (reference sequence). The CDR3 consists of 13 residues. CDR3 amino acids: CASSWQGDYGYTF. The CDR3 region has the DNA TGTGCCAGCAGCTGGCAGGGGGACTATGGCTACACCTTC.

This clone was recorded once. This chain links TRBV12-3 or TRBV12-4 with TRBJ1-2; D not certain. The germline V and J ends were trimmed by 3 bases and 3 bases, with 8 bases remaining between them. The CDR3 covers 13 residues. The CDR3 DNA follows: TGTGCCAGCAGTTTCAACGAGGACTATGGCTACACCTTC. It translates to CASSFNEDYGYTF.

The CDR3 sequence: CASSIAQGNSPLHF. CDR3 bases: TGTGCCAGTAGTATCGCACAGGGTAATTCACCCCTCCACTTT. The chain is built from TRBV19 and TRBJ1-6, with D maybe TRBD1 (6 bases). With 3 bases removed from V and 6 bases from J, the gap between germline ends came to 9 bases. Germline V gives CDR1 LNHDA, CDR2 SQIVND (reference sequence). This CDR3 is built from 14 residues.

The V call is TRBV6-5, the J call TRBJ2-1, with a possible D match to TRBD1 (6 bases). The CDR3 contains 13 residues. The germline V and J ends were trimmed by 7 bases and 5 bases, with 12 bases remaining between them. Germline CDR1 reads MNHEY; CDR2 reads SVGAGI. CDR3 sequence reads: CASNRVSHNEQFF. CDR3 nucleotide sequence: TGTGCCAGCAACAGGGTGTCCCACAATGAGCAGTTCTTC.

This clone was observed once. The rearrangement uses TRBV11-2 and TRBJ2-2; 9 nucleotides line up with TRBD2. Looked up from germline, CDR1 is SGHAT and CDR2 is FQNNGV. The CDR3 contains 18 residues. The J segment lost 3 bases and the V segment lost 3 bases, leaving 11 bases of the junction unmatched. CDR3 nucleotide sequence: TGTGCCAGCAGCTTCCCCCTTTTGCTAGCGGGGTACACCGGGGAGCTGTTTTTT. This encodes CASSFPLLLAGYTGELFF.

This clone has more than one count but fewer than ten. The rearrangement joins TRBV2 to TRBJ1-2; 9 bases align to TRBD1. V lost 3 bases, J lost 2 bases, and 4 bases stayed unmatched. CDR1 and CDR2 (germline): SNHLY, FYNNEI. This CDR3 comprises 15 residues. The CDR3 DNA is TGTGCCAGCAGTGAGAGGACAGGGGTGAACTATGGCTACACCTTC. Encoded protein: CASSERTGVNYGYTF.

The V gene is TRBV24-1, the J gene TRBJ2-5; 10 bases fit TRBD2. The CDR3 totals 16 residues. Germline lookup yields CDR1 KGHDR and CDR2 SFDVKD. J lost 1 base, V lost 3 bases, and 4 bases had no gene match. The CDR3 DNA reads as TGTGCCACCAGTGATCCCCTAGCGGGGGCCCAAGAGACCCAGTACTTC. This gives the protein CATSDPLAGAQETQYF.

The rearrangement joins TRBV28 to TRBJ1-4; D is unclear. The CDR3 length is 16 residues. V was clipped by 4 bases and J by 0 bases, with 12 bases between them. Germline V gene data show CDR1 as MDHEN and CDR2 as SYDVKM. CDR3 protein: CASSSRTIATNEKLFF. CDR3 DNA: TGTGCCAGCAGTTCACGGACTATTGCAACTAATGAAAAACTGTTTTTT.

CDR3 sequence reads: CASSPTYSRKNTGELFF. The CDR3 DNA sequence: TGCGCCAGCAGCCCGACATACTCCAGGAAGAACACCGGGGAGCTGTTTTTT. The chain uses TRBV5-1 and TRBJ2-2; D ambiguous. This CDR3 contains 17 residues. Trimming stripped 4 bases from V and 1 base from J, with 17 bases between. CDR1 and CDR2 from the germline V gene are SGHRS and YFSETQ.

This clone has a single count. The rearrangement links TRBV3-1 (or the pseudogene TRBV3-2) to TRBJ1-2; TRBD1 matches 10 bases. CDR1 and CDR2 from the germline V gene are LGHDT and YNNKEL (reference sequence). Trimming took 4 bases from V and 7 from J; bases not matched to a gene: 9. This CDR3 region has 15 residues. The CDR3 loop reads CASSRDPGTGVGYTF. The CDR3 nucleotides are TGTGCCAGCAGCCGCGACCCCGGGACAGGGGTTGGCTACACCTTC.

This chain joins TRBV2 and TRBJ1-1, with D perhaps matching TRBD1 (5 bases). The ends were cut back, 2 bases at V and 1 base at J, with 8 bases in the middle. CDR3 length equals 14 residues. Germline CDR1 is SNHLY and CDR2 is FYNNEI. The CDR3 DNA is TGTGCCAGCAGTGAAAGGAGGGGGAACACTGAAGCTTTCTTT. It is translated as CASSERRGNTEAFF.

The CDR3 is CASSPPQGPSQGYTQYF. DNA of the CDR3: TGTGCCAGCTCACCACCTCAGGGGCCCTCCCAGGGATATACGCAGTATTTT. The chain combines TRBV18 with TRBJ2-3; D is perhaps TRBD1 (6 bases). The CDR3 consists of 17 residues. Between the trimmed V and J ends, which lost 0 bases and 7 bases, there was a span of 20 bases. Germline CDR1 and CDR2: KGHSH and LQKENI.

J is TRBJ2-5 and V is TRBV9, with 9 bases identical to TRBD1. CDR1 SGDLS and CDR2 YYNGEE come from the germline V gene. The CDR3 covers 16 residues. J lost 5 bases, V lost 3 bases, and 11 bases had no gene match. DNA for the CDR3: TGTGCCAGCAGCGCAGGACAGGGGATCTTCGGCGAGACCCAGTACTTC. It is translated as CASSAGQGIFGETQYF.

The rearrangement links TRBV4-1 to TRBJ1-2; a possible D gene is TRBD1 (5 bases). The CDR3 is 16 amino acids. Germline CDR1 is MGHRA and CDR2 is YSYEKL. The V end lost 2 bases, the J end lost 8 bases, and 21 bases lay between the germline ends. The CDR3 protein is CASSQLARDRMSGYTF. The CDR3 DNA reads as TGCGCCAGCAGCCAATTGGCCAGGGATAGGATGTCGGGCTACACCTTC.

This chain links TRBV15 with TRBJ1-4, with TRBD1 as a possible D gene (5 bases). CDR3 length equals 14 residues. The V gene lost 0 bases and the J gene lost 8 bases, with 10 bases spanning the gap. Germline CDR1 and CDR2: LNHNV and YYDKDF (reference sequence). The CDR3 DNA is TGTGCCACCAGCAGAGATCCTGGGGCCGAAAAACTGTTTTTT. It yields the protein CATSRDPGAEKLFF.

The count of this clone is one. V gene TRBV11-3 combines with J gene TRBJ2-1, with a tentative D call TRBD2 (5 bases). Germline CDR1 SGHNT, CDR2 YENEEA. Between the trimmed V and J ends, which lost 5 bases and 0 bases, there was a span of 11 bases. The CDR3 spans 15 residues. CDR3 nucleotide sequence: TGTGCCAGCAGCGCGGACTCTCTCTCCTACAATGAGCAGTTCTTC. Amino acid sequence: CASSADSLSYNEQFF.

This chain uses TRBV11-2 with TRBJ1-6; D might be TRBD1 (5 bases). The germline V gene encodes CDR1 SGHAT and CDR2 FQNNGV. This CDR3 has 19 amino acids. The V gene lost 5 bases and the J gene lost 6 bases, with 26 bases spanning the gap. This CDR3 is CASSTVAYTGPTINSPLHF. The CDR3 DNA reads TGTGCCAGCAGCACGGTAGCTTATACAGGTCCCACCATTAATTCACCCCTCCACTTT.

The chain uses TRBV5-6 and TRBJ1-3, with D perhaps TRBD1 (6 bases). CDR3 length: 14 amino acids. Germline CDR1 reads SGHDT; CDR2 reads YYEEEE. Trimming took 4 bases from V and 4 from J, leaving 12 bases between them. In DNA, the CDR3 is TGTGCCAGCAGCGTCGGACAGCTGGGAAACACCATATATTTT. Its protein is CASSVGQLGNTIYF.